The 31 T cell receptor beta chains listed next were all sequenced from one sample in a study of shared clonotypes between healthy human individuals. The method was immunoSEQ multiplex PCR; TCRdb's version includes in-frame clones alone and lacks a portion of them. The table lists around 510,000 clones, around 81% of them singletons. The sample was PBMCs. These receptors were collected from a middle-aged woman in good health. Some clones in this sample may be carry-over from other donors' samples.

This rearrangement joins TRBV29-1 to TRBJ2-1, with D possibly TRBD2 on 6 matching bases. Germline loops: CDR1 SQVTM, CDR2 ANQGSEA. The V gene lost 6 bases and the J gene lost 2 bases, with 17 bases spanning the gap. The CDR3 spans 15 residues. For the CDR3, the DNA is TGCAGCGTGACGGGCGGGATCGGGACCTACAATGAGCAGTTCTTC. Its translation: CSVTGGIGTYNEQFF.

The chain links TRBV5-1 to TRBJ1-2; 7 nucleotides agree with TRBD1. V trimming: 4 bases; J trimming: 2 bases; junction bases outside the gene matches: 5. Germline assignment: CDR1 SGHRS and CDR2 YFSETQ. CDR3 length: 14 amino acids. CDR3 region: CASSTGQPNYGYTF. The CDR3 nucleotides read TGCGCCAGCAGCACGGGACAGCCAAACTATGGCTACACCTTC. Using reference TRBV5-1 and TRBJ1-2 for the parts outside the CDR3, the full variable domain is KAGVTQTPRYLIKTRGQQVTLSCSPISGHRSVSWYQQTPGQGLQFLFEYFSETQRNKGNFPGRFSGRQFSNSRSEMNVSTLELGDSALYLCASSTGQPNYGYTFGSGTRLTVV.

V is TRBV7-3 and J is TRBJ1-1, with D unclear. V lost 7 bases and J 1 base, leaving 10 bases between the germline ends. Germline CDR1 SGHTA, CDR2 FQGTGA. This CDR3 spans 13 amino acids. This CDR3 reads CASKQFQNTEAFF. In nucleotides, the CDR3 is TGTGCCAGCAAACAGTTTCAGAACACTGAAGCTTTCTTT. Filled out from reference TRBV7-3 and TRBJ1-1, the complete variable domain reads GAGVSQTPSNKVTEKGKYVELRCDPISGHTALYWYRQSLGQGPEFLIYFQGTGAADDSGLPNDRFFAVRPEGSVSTLKIQRTERGDSAVYLCASKQFQNTEAFFGQGTRLTVV.

This clone came up once. This sequence joins TRBV9 and TRBJ2-3, with D possibly TRBD1 on 5 matching bases. CDR3 length: 16 amino acids. V was pared by 1 base and J by 3 bases, with 15 bases between. Germline CDR1 reads SGDLS; CDR2 reads YYNGEE. In DNA, the CDR3 is TGTGCCAGCAGCGTAAGGGGCCTTGTGGGTACAGATACGCAGTATTTT. Translated: CASSVRGLVGTDTQYF.

This clone was picked up one time. This chain links TRBV7-6 with TRBJ2-5; TRBD2 matches at 8 bases. V lost 6 bases to trimming and J lost 5 bases; unmatched junction nucleotides: 5. The V gene's germline CDR1 is SGHVS and CDR2 FNYEAQ. The CDR3 has 13 amino acids. CDR3 sequence (DNA): TGTGCCAGCAGACACGTAGCGGGGGAGACCCAGTACTTC. Translation: CASRHVAGETQYF.

The chain carries TRBV7-9 and TRBJ2-7, with D uncertain. This CDR3 is 15 amino acids long. V lost 1 base, J lost 5 bases, and 15 bases lay in between. The germline CDR1 and CDR2 sequences are SEHNR and FQNEAQ (reference sequence). CDR3 residues: CASSLVIGVLHEQYF. DNA of the CDR3: TGTGCCAGCAGCTTAGTCATTGGAGTACTCCACGAGCAGTACTTC.

The genes are TRBV10-2 and TRBJ1-1, with a weak D call TRBD1 (6 bases). Germline CDR1 is WSHSY and CDR2 is SAAADI. The length of the CDR3 is 15 residues. Deletions cut 10 bases from V and 0 bases from J, with 18 bases between. In DNA form, the CDR3 reads TGCGCCACTTTCGAGGGGGGAAGCGTGAACACTGAAGCTTTCTTT. Translating it yields CATFEGGSVNTEAFF.

This clone was observed at least ten times. The chain has TRBV5-1 and TRBJ2-7, with 16 bases lining up with TRBD2. CDR1 and CDR2 from the germline V gene are SGHRS and YFSETQ. V was pared by 3 bases and J by 7 bases, with 4 bases of the junction left unmatched. This CDR3 region has 15 residues. The CDR3 nucleotides are TGCGCCAGCAGCTCCGGGACTAGCGGGAGGGGAGAGCAGTACTTC. It codes for CASSSGTSGRGEQYF.

The chain is built from TRBV7-6 and TRBJ1-2; 8 bases are shared with TRBD1. In germline, CDR1 is SGHVS, CDR2 FNYEAQ. This CDR3 comprises 15 residues. V shed 1 base, J shed 2 bases, and the junction held 3 bases outside the gene matches. The CDR3 region has the DNA TGTGCCAGCAGCTTAGACGCAGGGGGCAACTATGGCTACACCTTC. This translates into CASSLDAGGNYGYTF.

The chain has TRBV4-3 and TRBJ2-4; D tentatively fits TRBD1 or TRBD2 (5 bases each). Germline loops: CDR1 LGHNA, CDR2 YSLEER. V lost 0 bases to trimming and J lost 0 bases, with 12 bases between them. CDR3 length: 17 amino acids. The CDR3: CASSQDGGRVAKNIQYF. CDR3 DNA sequence: TGCGCCAGCAGCCAAGATGGGGGTAGGGTAGCCAAAAACATTCAGTACTTC.

The genes are TRBV5-5 and TRBJ2-2; the D is unclear. From germline, CDR1 is SGHKS and CDR2 YYEKEE (reference sequence). This CDR3 region has 12 residues. V lost 4 bases, J lost 3 bases, and 4 bases lay in between. CDR3 nucleotides: TGTGCCAGCAGCGGGGACACCGGGGAGCTGTTTTTT. Encoded protein: CASSGDTGELFF.

The chain links TRBV28 to TRBJ1-5, with D possibly matching TRBD1 (5 bases). V was pared by 3 bases and J by 1 base, with 10 bases between. This CDR3 spans 15 amino acids. Germline V gene sequence: CDR1 MDHEN, CDR2 SYDVKM. The CDR3 bases are TGTGCCAGCAGTTTTTCGGGGGGGAGCAATCAGCCCCAGCATTTT. It translates to CASSFSGGSNQPQHF.

The chain joins TRBV6-1 to TRBJ2-5; TRBD1 is a possible D gene (6 bases). The CDR3 loop spans 16 amino acids. CDR1 and CDR2 from the germline V gene are MNHNS and SASEGT. V was cut by 3 bases and J by 5 bases, with 19 bases left in between. The chain's CDR3 is CASSETLALTGETQYF. The CDR3 bases are TGTGCCAGCAGTGAGACCCTGGCCCTCACAGGGGAGACCCAGTACTTC.

On this clone: This same CDR3 is encoded by further DNA sequences in the sample. This chain uses TRBV28 with TRBJ1-1, with D possibly matching TRBD1 (6 bases). The CDR3 contains 13 residues. Germline-derived CDR1 and CDR2 are MDHEN and SYDVKM. Trimming took 2 bases from V and 3 from J, leaving 7 bases between them. The CDR3 bases are TGTGCCAGCAGTTTAGGGGGCGACACTGAAGCTTTCTTT. This codes for CASSLGGDTEAFF.

The rearrangement links TRBV5-4 to TRBJ2-2; D gene unclear. V gave up 4 bases and J gave up 1 base, with 11 bases separating them. The germline V gene encodes CDR1 SGHNT and CDR2 YYREEE (reference sequence). The CDR3 has 15 amino acids. CDR3 DNA: TGTGCCAGCAGCCCTGGCCGGATGAACACCGGGGAGCTGTTTTTT. The encoded protein is CASSPGRMNTGELFF.

This chain joins TRBV4-2 and TRBJ2-3; 13 bases are a match to TRBD2. Trimming at V came to 3 bases and at J to 8 bases, leaving 20 bases not matched to a gene. CDR1 LGHNA and CDR2 YNFKEQ come from the germline V gene. This CDR3 spans 20 amino acids. CDR3 coding DNA: TGTGCCAGCAGCCAGGCCCCCGGACTAGCGGGAGTGGGGCTGTTGGGTACGCAGTATTTT. Its translation is CASSQAPGLAGVGLLGTQYF.

The V call is TRBV7-6, the J call TRBJ2-7; tentatively, D is TRBD1 or TRBD2 (5 bases each). V shed 1 base and J shed 4 bases, with 11 bases lying between them. The germline gives CDR1 SGHVS, CDR2 FNYEAQ. CDR3 size: 14 residues. The CDR3 DNA reads TGTGCCAGCAGCTTAGGGGGTGGGGGATACGAGCAGTACTTC. Translation gives CASSLGGGGYEQYF.

The chain couples TRBV4-2 to TRBJ1-1; 10 bases are shared with TRBD1. Germline V CDR1 and CDR2: LGHNA, YNFKEQ. Trimming removed 0 bases from V and 5 bases from J; junction bases left unmatched: 3. The CDR3 loop spans 15 amino acids. In DNA, the CDR3 is TGTGCCAGCAGCCAAGAGCAGGACAGGGGGACTGAAGCTTTCTTT. Encoded protein: CASSQEQDRGTEAFF.

The V gene is TRBV9, the J gene TRBJ2-1; the D is unclear. The CDR3 covers 15 residues. From germline, CDR1 is SGDLS and CDR2 YYNGEE. V was cut by 1 base and J by 1 base, with 9 bases left in between. CDR3 in amino acids: CASSVSVFSYNEQFF. DNA for the CDR3: TGTGCCAGCAGCGTATCCGTCTTTTCCTACAATGAGCAGTTCTTC.

The chain recombines TRBV19 with TRBJ1-2; D is undetermined. V shed 6 bases and J shed 1 base, with 18 bases lying between them. The CDR3 is made up of 16 amino acids. Germline V lookup: CDR1 LNHDA, CDR2 SQIVND (reference sequence). For the CDR3, the DNA is TGTGCCAGTAGCAGAATATCCGGGCCGCTTAACTATGGCTACACCTTC. As protein: CASSRISGPLNYGYTF.

This clone was observed many times. The rearrangement uses TRBV23-1 and TRBJ1-5; D might be TRBD1 (5 bases). TRBV23-1 is an ORF, and what it does is uncertain. V was pared by 7 bases and J by 4 bases, with 20 bases between. CDR3 length equals 16 residues. The CDR3 reads CASTTPPDRPNQPQHF. For the CDR3, the DNA is TGCGCCAGCACCACCCCACCAGACAGACCAAATCAGCCCCAGCATTTT.

Notes on this clone: A single base is all that separates this from a far larger clone, so a read error is likely. The rearrangement joins TRBV30 to TRBJ1-4, with D unclear. The ends were cut back, 0 bases at V and 8 bases at J, with 10 bases in the middle. The CDR3 consists of 13 residues. Germline assignment: CDR1 GTSNPN and CDR2 SVGIG (reference sequence). CDR3 loop: CAWSVNINEKLFF. CDR3 in DNA: TGTGCCTGGAGTGTAAACATCAACGAAAAACTGTTTTTT.

This chain uses TRBV15 with TRBJ2-1, with TRBD2 matching 16 bases. CDR3 length equals 16 residues. Germline V gives CDR1 LNHNV, CDR2 YYDKDF (reference sequence). Trimming at V came to 0 bases and at J to 10 bases, leaving 3 bases not matched to a gene. CDR3 loop: CATSRDQGLAGGEQFF. CDR3 in DNA: TGTGCCACCAGCAGAGATCAGGGACTAGCGGGAGGGGAGCAGTTCTTC. The variable domain in full, completed from reference TRBV15 and TRBJ2-1, reads DAMVIQNPRYQVTQFGKPVTLSCSQTLNHNVMYWYQQKSSQAPKLLFHYYDKDFNNEADTPDNFQSRRPNTSFCFLDIRSPGLGDTAMYLCATSRDQGLAGGEQFFGPGTRLTVL.

This chain uses TRBV9 with TRBJ1-4; 7 nucleotides line up with TRBD1. Germline V gene sequence: CDR1 SGDLS, CDR2 YYNGEE. Unmatched junction bases numbered 6, after V lost 0 bases and J lost 7 bases. The CDR3 runs 15 residues. CDR3: CASSVGSAGGEKLFF. The CDR3 nucleotides read TGTGCCAGCAGCGTAGGCTCGGCAGGGGGTGAAAAACTGTTTTTT.

The CDR3 DNA sequence: TGTGCCAGCAGCCTGGGCGTGGAAAAACTGTTTTTT. It encodes CASSLGVEKLFF. V is TRBV14 and J is TRBJ1-4; D is ambiguous. V was trimmed by 4 bases and J by 8 bases, leaving 8 bases between them. Germline CDR1 and CDR2: SGHDN and FVKESK. The CDR3 is made up of 12 amino acids.

The rearrangement uses TRBV11-3 and TRBJ2-3, with TRBD1 matching 8 bases. V trimming: 1 base; J trimming: 4 bases; junction bases outside the gene matches: 7. CDR3 length: 16 amino acids. Germline V CDR1 and CDR2: SGHNT, YENEEA. In nucleotides, the CDR3 is TGTGCCAGCAGCTTAGCCGGAGGGACAGGAGCAGATACGCAGTATTTT. Protein sequence: CASSLAGGTGADTQYF.

The V gene is TRBV6-5, the J gene TRBJ2-1, with 8 bases lining up with TRBD2. The V gene's germline CDR1 is MNHEY and CDR2 SVGAGI. CDR3 length: 14 amino acids. After removal of 7 bases from V and 8 bases from J, the junction contained 10 bases not matched to a gene. In DNA, the CDR3 is TGTGCCAGCACCCGGGGGGGGAGAGATCATGAGCAGTTCTTC. Translated: CASTRGGRDHEQFF.

This clone was detected ten times or more. This rearrangement joins TRBV29-1 to TRBJ2-7; D perhaps matches TRBD2 (6 bases). This CDR3 is built from 12 residues. Trimming stripped 3 bases from V and 2 bases from J, with 8 bases between. Germline-derived CDR1 and CDR2 are SQVTM and ANQGSEA. CDR3 coding DNA: TGCAGCGTTGAGGAGGGGCCCTACGAGCAGTACTTC. Its protein product is CSVEEGPYEQYF.

This chain connects TRBV10-3 to TRBJ2-5; 8 bases match TRBD1. CDR3 length: 13 amino acids. The V segment lost 10 bases and the J segment 1 base; nucleotides outside the gene matches: 5. Germline CDR1 reads ENHRY; CDR2 reads SYGVKD. CDR3 DNA: TGTGCCACACGAACAGGGGGCCAAGAGACCCAGTACTTC. Translation: CATRTGGQETQYF.

CDR3 nucleotides: TGTGCCAGCGACGACAGGATGAACACTGAAGCTTTCTTT. Encoded protein: CASDDRMNTEAFF. The V and J genes are TRBV6-1 and TRBJ1-1, with D tentatively TRBD1 (6 bases). With 8 bases removed from V and 0 bases from J, the gap between germline ends came to 10 bases. CDR3 length: 13 residues. Germline V gene lookup returns CDR1 MNHNS and CDR2 SASEGT.

The J gene is TRBJ2-3, the V gene TRBV27, with TRBD2 as a possible D gene (5 bases). With 3 bases removed from V and 2 bases from J, the gap between germline ends came to 12 bases. The V gene's germline CDR1 is MNHEY and CDR2 SMNVEV (reference sequence). This CDR3 region has 15 residues. CDR3 sequence: CASSFRASFTDTQYF. The CDR3 nucleotides read TGTGCCAGCAGTTTCCGGGCTAGCTTCACAGATACGCAGTATTTT.